This TCR beta chain emerged from a study of CD8 T cells in Susac syndrome. Study-level information: At blood draw, Susac syndrome patients were therapy-naive, on corticosteroids, or on intravenous immunoglobulin alone.

Turning to this clonotype: Its antigen is as yet unknown.

Study-wide results and limits: The study acknowledged a relatively small number of individuals in its TCR sequencing and HLA analysis.

Recently defined diagnostic criteria classed the Susac syndrome patients as definite or probable. V was pared by 6 bases and J by 1 base, with 24 bases between. Germline V gene sequence: CDR1 SQVTM, CDR2 ANQGSEA. The CDR3 length is 17 residues. Random hexamers served to reverse transcribe roughly 0.45 to 1 ug RNA. Across 54 Vbeta and 13 Jbeta, immunoSEQ multiplex PCR amplified TCR beta CDR3. TCRdb processed the immunoSEQ multiplex PCR reads anew with MiXCR; each CDR3 protein has one entry. The sample consists of about 100,000 distinct CDR3 sequences, around 96% of them appearing once. Sequencing used CD8+ T cells from PBMCs. The TCR originated in a human donor with Susac syndrome. V and J are TRBV29-1 and TRBJ2-5, with D tentatively TRBD2 (6 bases). This CDR3 is CSVRGEPVSGSQETQYF. The CDR3 coding sequence is TGCAGCGTCCGTGGAGAACCCGTTAGCGGTTCCCAAGAGACCCAGTACTTC. Based on the CDR3 plus reference TRBV29-1 and TRBJ2-5, the full variable domain is SAVISQKPSRDICQRGTSLTIQCQVDSQVTMMFWYRQQPGQSLTLIATANQGSEATYESGFVIDKFPISRPNLTFSTLTVSNMSPEDSSIYLCSVRGEPVSGSQETQYFGPGTRLLVL.